This TCR beta chain stems from a study of human T cells and chemical hapten exposure. At the level of the study: Patients had diphenylcyclopropenone applied to the scalp weekly throughout the approximately 25-week study. A mostly female patient group had alopecia areata, totalis or universalis. TCR yield per sample varied, mainly due to pooled library volumes.

This clonotype was counted between two and nine times. Germline loops: CDR1 MNHEY, CDR2 SVGEGT. V lost 6 bases and J lost 5, with 13 bases in between. The CDR3 runs to 13 residues. TCRdb independently ran MiXCR on the RACE reads; one entry per CDR3 protein. The table includes roughly 150,000 distinct CDR3 sequences, 12% detected once. As for time point: patch test 2, 6 weeks after DPC sensitization. Noted treatment: therapeutic diphenylcyclopropenone sensitization with weekly scalp DPC. Specimen: whole blood, collected in connection with sensitization to the hapten diphenylcyclopropenone (DPC). The clonotype was recovered from a woman between 50 and 59 years old with alopecia areata. Some clones in this sample may be carry-over from other donors' samples. The V gene is TRBV6-2 or TRBV6-3, the J gene TRBJ1-1; D might be TRBD1 (5 bases). This chain's CDR3 is CASSRDRETEAFF. CDR3 nucleotide sequence: TGTGCCAGCAGCCGGGACCGGGAGACTGAAGCTTTCTTT.